This entry concerns a single T cell receptor (beta chain). Its antigen is as yet unknown. Treatment meaning: approximately 11-day PBMC culture with coronavirus spike peptide pools or control peptides (ViraFEST assay). CD4+ T cells were isolated by negative selection after about ten days of culture. Trimming stripped 7 bases from V and 2 bases from J, with 14 bases between. The CDR3 contains 14 residues. Germline CDR1 and CDR2: LGHDT and YNNKEL (reference sequence). Cultured CD4+ T-cell DNA underwent Oncomine TCR Beta short-read sequencing. MiXCR, applied by TCRdb to the PCR reads, yields one record per CDR3 protein. The table includes around 10,000 distinct CDR3 sequences, around half detected once. This record belongs to a study of vaccination and CD4 T cells after COVID-19. Notes on the study in general: There was no significant change from around 19 to 38 median reactive clonotypes. A median 86.3% of convalescent patients' SARS-CoV-2-reactive clones emerged only after vaccination. Relatively small numbers of convalescent patients were studied, with no early post-infection timepoints included.

J is TRBJ1-2 and V is TRBV3-1; D is ambiguous. The sequence was obtained from a human donor who had recovered from COVID-19. Sequencing was carried out using CD4+ T cells from blood, cultured in vitro. CDR3 sequence (DNA): TGTGCCAGCACCCCTGGCGGCTCAAACTATGGCTACACCTTC. Protein sequence: CASTPGGSNYGYTF. The full variable domain, with the rest looked up from reference TRBV3-1 and TRBJ1-2, is DTAVSQTPKYLVTQMGNDKSIKCEQNLGHDTMYWYKQDSKKFLKIMFSYNNKELIINETVPNRFSPKSPDKAHLNLHINSLELGDSAVYFCASTPGGSNYGYTFGSGTRLTVV.